One sample yielded the 8 T cell receptor beta chains listed below, sequenced in a study of T cell repertoires in cytomegalovirus infection. In TCRdb, the reads were re-called with MiXCR into one record per CDR3 protein. The data show roughly 500,000 distinct CDR3 sequences, around 35% seen once. Their cognate antigens are unknown. The sequencing used cultured PBMCs, collected from culture after CMV antigen stimulation. The receptor source for this set is a human donor in good health (CMV status not recorded). Some clones in this sample may be carry-over from other donors' samples.

A remark on this clonotype: A much larger clone lies a single base off, so this may be a read error. V and J are TRBV12-3 or TRBV12-4 and TRBJ2-2, with 8 bases identical to TRBD2. The trim removed 5 bases at V and 6 bases at J, leaving 8 bases unmatched. This CDR3 comprises 15 residues. CDR3 region: CASSPKAGGSGELFF. The CDR3, as DNA: TGTGCCAGCAGTCCTAAGGCGGGAGGCTCCGGGGAGCTGTTTTTT.

This clonotype was detected many times. This chain connects TRBV7-8 to TRBJ1-1; D call uncertain. CDR3 length: 15 residues. Trimming shortened V by 6 bases and J by 4 bases, and 18 bases separated the two germline ends. Germline V gene lookup returns CDR1 SGHVS and CDR2 FQNEAQ. CDR3 DNA sequence: TGTGCCAGCAGTTCTGGTCGGCGGGGAAGCACTGAAGCTTTCTTT. Translating it yields CASSSGRRGSTEAFF.

The V call is TRBV7-2, the J call TRBJ2-5; 11 bases match TRBD1. CDR3 size: 15 residues. With 5 bases clipped from V and 4 bases from J, the junction kept 6 bases outside the gene matches. Germline V gene sequence: CDR1 SGHTA, CDR2 FQGNSA. The chain's CDR3 is CASSPDRGRGETQYF. CDR3 nucleotide sequence: TGTGCCAGCAGCCCGGACAGGGGGCGCGGAGAGACCCAGTACTTC.

At least ten counts were recorded for this clonotype. This chain connects TRBV6-2 or TRBV6-3 to TRBJ1-1, with D perhaps TRBD1 (6 bases). The V gene lost 6 bases and the J gene lost 0 bases, with 8 bases spanning the gap. This CDR3 has 13 residues. Germline loops: CDR1 MNHEY, CDR2 SVGEGT. CDR3 residues: CASSRGMNTEAFF. The CDR3 DNA follows: TGTGCCAGCAGCAGGGGCATGAACACTGAAGCTTTCTTT.

This chain joins TRBV6-2 or TRBV6-3 and TRBJ2-1; 9 nucleotides line up with TRBD2. The V and J ends lost 2 bases and 4 bases, in that order; junction bases with no gene match: 6. There are 16 residues in the CDR3. Per germline, CDR1 MNHEY and CDR2 SVGEGT. Here the CDR3 reads CASSYVRTSEYNEQFF. In nucleotides, the CDR3 is TGTGCCAGCAGTTACGTTAGGACTAGCGAGTACAATGAGCAGTTCTTC.

The CDR3 here is CASSLWGRVPPEAFF. In nucleotides, the CDR3 is TGTGCCAGTAGTCTGTGGGGGCGCGTTCCCCCTGAAGCTTTCTTT. This sequence joins TRBV19 and TRBJ1-1, with TRBD1 as a possible D gene (6 bases). Germline CDR1 LNHDA, CDR2 SQIVND (reference sequence). V lost 5 bases to trimming and J lost 6 bases, with 19 bases between them. This CDR3 contains 15 residues.

CDR3 bases: TGTGCCAGCAGCCGACGGACTAGCGGGAAGTACGAGCAGTACTTC. Its translation is CASSRRTSGKYEQYF. The chain is built from TRBV7-2 and TRBJ2-7; TRBD2 aligns across 12 bases. The trim removed 5 bases at V and 4 bases at J, leaving 6 bases unmatched. The germline V gene encodes CDR1 SGHTA and CDR2 FQGNSA. There are 15 residues in the CDR3.

The V gene is TRBV7-2, the J gene TRBJ2-7, with D possibly TRBD1 on 5 matching bases. Germline lookup yields CDR1 SGHTA and CDR2 FQGNSA. Trimming left V 1 base short and J 1 base short, with 17 bases between. The CDR3 totals 17 residues. Written as DNA, the CDR3 is TGTGCCAGCAGCTTAGAACACAGGCACTGGTCTTCCTACGAGCAGTACGTC. This encodes CASSLEHRHWSSYEQYV.